This TCR beta chain came from a study of blood T cell repertoires in COVID-19. Study context: COVID-19 samples collected from the United States, Italy and Spain covered acute and convalescent phases. Sources were T cells, B-cell-depleted T cells, or PBMCs; the material itself was cDNA or gDNA.

CDR1 SGHRS and CDR2 YFSETQ come from the germline V gene. The CDR3 consists of 15 residues. V was trimmed by 4 bases and J by 6 bases, leaving 14 bases between them. This clone was observed a handful of times. The table came from immunoSEQ multiplex PCR; TCRdb's copy has only in-frame clones and leaves some out. The sample carries around 200,000 clones, approximately 90% recorded once. This rearrangement joins TRBV5-1 to TRBJ1-6; possible D gene TRBD1, 5 bases. Sequencing was carried out using peripheral blood. The receptor's source is a man in his 60s who had recovered from COVID-19. CDR3 sequence: CASSPSGGVNSPLHF. The CDR3 DNA sequence: TGCGCCAGCAGCCCCTCCGGGGGGGTTAATTCACCCCTCCACTTT.